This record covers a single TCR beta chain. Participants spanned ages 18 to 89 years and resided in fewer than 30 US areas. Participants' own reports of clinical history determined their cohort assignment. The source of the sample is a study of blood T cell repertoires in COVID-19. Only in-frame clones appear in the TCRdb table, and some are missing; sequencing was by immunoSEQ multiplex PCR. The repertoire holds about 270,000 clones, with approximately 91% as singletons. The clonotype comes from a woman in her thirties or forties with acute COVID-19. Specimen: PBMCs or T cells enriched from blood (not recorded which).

For the CDR3, the DNA is TGTGCCAGCAGTGAACGACAGGGGATAGATACGCAGTATTTT. Translated: CASSERQGIDTQYF. This chain connects TRBV6-1 to TRBJ2-3, with TRBD1 matching 8 bases. Trimming removed 2 bases from V and 5 bases from J; junction bases left unmatched: 3. The germline V gene has CDR1 MNHNS and CDR2 SASEGT. The CDR3 contains 14 residues.